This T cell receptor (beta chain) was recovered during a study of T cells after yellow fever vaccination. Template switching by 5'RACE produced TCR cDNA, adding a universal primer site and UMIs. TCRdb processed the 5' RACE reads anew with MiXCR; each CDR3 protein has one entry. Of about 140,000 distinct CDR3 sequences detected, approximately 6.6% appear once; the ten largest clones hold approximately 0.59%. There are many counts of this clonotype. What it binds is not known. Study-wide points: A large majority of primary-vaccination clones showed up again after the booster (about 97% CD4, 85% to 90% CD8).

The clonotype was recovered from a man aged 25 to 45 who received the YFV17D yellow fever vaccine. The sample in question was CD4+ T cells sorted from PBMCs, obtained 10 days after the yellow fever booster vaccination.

The CDR3 DNA reads TGTGCCAGCAGTGAATCTACGGGTGGCTACACCTTC. It encodes CASSESTGGYTF. The chain combines TRBV25-1 with TRBJ1-2; D unresolved. The germline V gene has CDR1 MGHDK and CDR2 SYGVNS. Trimming stripped 1 base from V and 7 bases from J, with 7 bases between. CDR3 length: 12 amino acids.